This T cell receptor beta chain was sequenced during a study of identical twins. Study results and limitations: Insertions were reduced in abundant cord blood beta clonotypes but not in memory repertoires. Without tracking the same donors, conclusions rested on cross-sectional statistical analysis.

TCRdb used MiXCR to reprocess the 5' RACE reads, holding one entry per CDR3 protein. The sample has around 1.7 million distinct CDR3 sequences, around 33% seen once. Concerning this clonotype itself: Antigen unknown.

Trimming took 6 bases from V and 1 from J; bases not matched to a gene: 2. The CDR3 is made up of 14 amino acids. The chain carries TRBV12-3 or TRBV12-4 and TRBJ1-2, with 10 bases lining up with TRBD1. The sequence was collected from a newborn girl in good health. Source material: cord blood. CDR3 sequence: CASSGTGVNYGYTF. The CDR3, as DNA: TGTGCCAGCAGCGGGACAGGGGTTAACTATGGCTACACCTTC.